This TCR beta chain was identified during a study of T cells in localized non-small cell lung cancer. The study, taken as a whole, reports: Clonality of T cells reached its maximum in uninvolved adjacent lung, surpassing tumor. As only one tumor region underwent sequencing, heterogeneity remains possible.

The data were produced by immunoSEQ multiplex PCR, yet TCRdb's version contains in-frame clones alone and is incomplete. The sample includes more than 15,000 clones, about 89% of them seen just once. CDR3 length: 15 residues. J was trimmed by 9 bases and V by 7 bases; bases with no gene match: 18. Germline loops: CDR1 MNHNS, CDR2 SASEGT. For this clone: What it binds is unknown.

V is TRBV6-1 and J is TRBJ2-7; TRBD2 aligns across 7 bases. Sequencing used peripheral blood, obtained before any cancer treatment. This receptor was identified in a male donor older than 55 with stage II squamous cell lung carcinoma. CDR3 sequence (DNA): TGTGCCAGCACCCCTATGGACGGGGGGAATACGATGCAGTACTTC. Protein product: CASTPMDGGNTMQYF.